This T cell receptor (beta chain) was recorded in a study of blood T cell repertoires in COVID-19. On the study more broadly: From the United States, Italy and Spain came samples of acute and convalescent COVID-19. Sources were T cells, B-cell-depleted T cells, or PBMCs; the material itself was cDNA or gDNA.

Unmatched junction bases numbered 11, after V lost 1 base and J lost 5 bases. The germline CDR1 and CDR2 sequences are SGHRS and YFSETQ. CDR3 length: 16 residues. In the original analysis: Reference gene primer amplification yielded estimated nucleated cell counts. Method: immunoSEQ multiplex PCR; TCRdb's copy keeps in-frame clones and lacks some. That table gives V, J and clone size, and the DNA gave D and trimming. The table has about 130,000 clones, about 89% seen once; the top ten hold around 2.9%. The TCR comes from a man in his 60s with active or convalescent COVID-19. The sequenced sample consisted of peripheral blood. The rearrangement joins TRBV5-1 to TRBJ1-2, with 7 bases fitting TRBD1. CDR3 DNA: TGCGCCAGCAGCTTGTCCGGCGCCAGGACAGGTTATGGCTACACCTTC. Protein product: CASSLSGARTGYGYTF. Full variable domain (outside the CDR3, taken from reference TRBV5-1 and TRBJ1-2): KAGVTQTPRYLIKTRGQQVTLSCSPISGHRSVSWYQQTPGQGLQFLFEYFSETQRNKGNFPGRFSGRQFSNSRSEMNVSTLELGDSALYLCASSLSGARTGYGYTFGSGTRLTVV.